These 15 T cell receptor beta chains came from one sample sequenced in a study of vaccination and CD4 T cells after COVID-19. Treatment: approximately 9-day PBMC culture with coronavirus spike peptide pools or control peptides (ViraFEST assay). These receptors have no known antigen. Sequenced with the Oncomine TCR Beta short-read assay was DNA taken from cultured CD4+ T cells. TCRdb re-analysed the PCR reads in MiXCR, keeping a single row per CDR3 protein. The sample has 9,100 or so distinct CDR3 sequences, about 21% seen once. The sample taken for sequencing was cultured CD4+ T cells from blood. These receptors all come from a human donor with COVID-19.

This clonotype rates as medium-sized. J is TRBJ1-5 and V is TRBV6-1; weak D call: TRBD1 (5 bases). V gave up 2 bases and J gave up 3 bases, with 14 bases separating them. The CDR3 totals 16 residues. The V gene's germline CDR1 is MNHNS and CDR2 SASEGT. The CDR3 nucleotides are TGTGCCAGCAGTGAACAAGGAGGGGCGAACAATCAGCCCCAGCATTTT. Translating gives CASSEQGGANNQPQHF.

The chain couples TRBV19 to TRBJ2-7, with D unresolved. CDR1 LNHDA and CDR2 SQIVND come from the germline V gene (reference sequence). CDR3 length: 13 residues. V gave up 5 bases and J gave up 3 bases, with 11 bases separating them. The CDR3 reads CASSRKRNYEQYF. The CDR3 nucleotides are TGTGCCAGTAGTCGGAAGAGAAACTACGAGCAGTACTTC.

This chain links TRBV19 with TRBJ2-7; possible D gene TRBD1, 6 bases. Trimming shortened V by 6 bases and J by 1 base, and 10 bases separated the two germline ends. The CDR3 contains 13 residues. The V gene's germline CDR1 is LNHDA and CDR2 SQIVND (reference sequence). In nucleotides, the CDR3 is TGTGCCAGTAGCGACAGGCCTTCCTACGAGCAGTACTTC. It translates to CASSDRPSYEQYF. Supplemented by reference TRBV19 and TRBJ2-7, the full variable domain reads DGGITQSPKYLFRKEGQNVTLSCEQNLNHDAMYWYRQDPGQGLRLIYYSQIVNDFQKGDIAEGYSVSREKKESFPLTVTSAQKNPTAFYLCASSDRPSYEQYFGPGTRLTVT.

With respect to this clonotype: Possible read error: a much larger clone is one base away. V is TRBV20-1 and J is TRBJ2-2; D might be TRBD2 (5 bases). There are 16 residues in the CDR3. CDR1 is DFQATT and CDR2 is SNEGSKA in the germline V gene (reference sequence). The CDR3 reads CSARSGRFANTGELSF. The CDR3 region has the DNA TGCAGTGCTAGATCTGGACGGTTCGCGAACACCGGGGAGCTGTCTTTT.

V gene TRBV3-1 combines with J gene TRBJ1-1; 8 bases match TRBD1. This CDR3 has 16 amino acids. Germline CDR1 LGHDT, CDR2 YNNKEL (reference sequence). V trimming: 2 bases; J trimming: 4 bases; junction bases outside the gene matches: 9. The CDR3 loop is CASSQIHTGGSTEAFF. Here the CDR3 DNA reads TGTGCCAGCAGCCAAATACATACAGGGGGGAGCACTGAAGCTTTCTTT.

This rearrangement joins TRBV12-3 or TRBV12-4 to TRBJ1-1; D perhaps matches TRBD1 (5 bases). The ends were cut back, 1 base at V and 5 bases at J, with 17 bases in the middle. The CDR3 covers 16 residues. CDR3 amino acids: CASSLGGGGGVTEAFF. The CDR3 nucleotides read TGTGCCAGCAGTTTAGGGGGCGGGGGGGGTGTTACTGAAGCTTTCTTT.

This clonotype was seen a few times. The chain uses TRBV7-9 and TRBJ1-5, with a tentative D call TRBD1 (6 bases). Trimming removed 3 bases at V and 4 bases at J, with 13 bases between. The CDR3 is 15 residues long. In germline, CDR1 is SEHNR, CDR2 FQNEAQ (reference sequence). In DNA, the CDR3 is TGTGCCAGCAGCTTGATAGGGGGAGCGAATCAGCCCCAGCATTTT. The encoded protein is CASSLIGGANQPQHF.

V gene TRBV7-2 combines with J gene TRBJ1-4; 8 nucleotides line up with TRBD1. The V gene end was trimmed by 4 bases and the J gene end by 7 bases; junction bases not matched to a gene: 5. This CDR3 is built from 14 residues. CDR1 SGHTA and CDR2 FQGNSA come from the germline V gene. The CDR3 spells CASSSRQGIEKLFF. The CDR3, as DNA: TGTGCCAGCAGCTCCCGACAGGGGATTGAAAAACTGTTTTTT.

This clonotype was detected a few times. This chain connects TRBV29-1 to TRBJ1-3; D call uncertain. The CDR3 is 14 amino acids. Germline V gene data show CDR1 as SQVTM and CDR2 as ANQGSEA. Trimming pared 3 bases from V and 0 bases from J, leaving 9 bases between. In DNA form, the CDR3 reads TGCAGCGTTGACCCATCAGGCTCTGGAAACACCATATATTTT. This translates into CSVDPSGSGNTIYF.

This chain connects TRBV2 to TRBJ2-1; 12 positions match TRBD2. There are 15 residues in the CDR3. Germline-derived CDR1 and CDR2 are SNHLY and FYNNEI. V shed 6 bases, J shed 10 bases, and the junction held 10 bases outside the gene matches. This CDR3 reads CASSYNRLAGVEQFF. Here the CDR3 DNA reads TGTGCCAGCAGCTACAACAGACTAGCGGGGGTGGAGCAGTTCTTC.

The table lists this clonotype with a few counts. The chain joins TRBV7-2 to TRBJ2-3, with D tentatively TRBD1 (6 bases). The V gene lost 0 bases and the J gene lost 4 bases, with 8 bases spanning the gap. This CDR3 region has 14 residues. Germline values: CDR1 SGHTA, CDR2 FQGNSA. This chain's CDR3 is CASSLAPGADTQYF. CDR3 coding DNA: TGTGCCAGCAGCTTAGCACCAGGGGCAGATACGCAGTATTTT.

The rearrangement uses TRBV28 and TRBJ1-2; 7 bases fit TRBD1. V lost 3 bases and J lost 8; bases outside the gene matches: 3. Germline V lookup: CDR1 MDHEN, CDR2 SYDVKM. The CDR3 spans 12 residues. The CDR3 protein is CASSFRGLGYTF. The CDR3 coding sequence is TGTGCCAGCAGTTTTAGGGGGCTAGGCTACACCTTC.

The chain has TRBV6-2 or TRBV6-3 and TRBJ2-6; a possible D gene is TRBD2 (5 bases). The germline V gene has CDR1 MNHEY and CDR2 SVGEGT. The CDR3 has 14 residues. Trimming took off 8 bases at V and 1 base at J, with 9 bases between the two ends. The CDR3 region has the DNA TGTGCCAGCCTGAGGGAGTCTGGGGCCAACGTCCTGACTTTC. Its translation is CASLRESGANVLTF.

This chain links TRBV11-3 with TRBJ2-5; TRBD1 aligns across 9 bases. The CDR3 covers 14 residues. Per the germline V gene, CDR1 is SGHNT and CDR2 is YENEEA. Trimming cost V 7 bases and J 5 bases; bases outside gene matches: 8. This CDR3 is CASNKQGAGETQYF. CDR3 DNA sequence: TGTGCCAGCAACAAACAGGGGGCAGGTGAGACCCAGTACTTC.

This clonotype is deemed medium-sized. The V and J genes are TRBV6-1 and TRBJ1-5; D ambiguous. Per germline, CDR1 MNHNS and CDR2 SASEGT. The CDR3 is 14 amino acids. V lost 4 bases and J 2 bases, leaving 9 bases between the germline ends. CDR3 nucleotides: TGTGCCAGCAGTGGGAGTATCGGCAATCAGCCCCAGCATTTT. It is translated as CASSGSIGNQPQHF.